This TCR beta chain was captured in a study of graft-versus-host responses after intestinal transplantation. Findings and limits, study-wide: Researchers found GvH clones in recipient marrow, and some showed up first in ileum or blood. High graft-versus-host to host-versus-graft T cell clonal ratios marked allografts of patients with graft-donor macrochimerism.

The repertoire was sequenced with immunoSEQ multiplex PCR; TCRdb's copy has only in-frame clones and lacks some. Among tens of thousands of clones listed, over 85% were seen once. J gave up 5 bases and V 5 bases, and 10 bases lay outside the gene matches. The CDR3 sequence is 15 residues long. Germline-derived CDR1 and CDR2 are SGHVS and FNYEAQ. About this clone: Antigen specificity is unknown.

Sequenced here: unstimulated CD4+ T cells sorted from spleen or lymph node cells, sampled before intestinal transplant. V gene TRBV7-6 combines with J gene TRBJ2-7; TRBD1 agrees at 9 bases. The source is a human donor who received an intestinal transplant. As DNA, the CDR3 is TGTGCCAGCAGCCTACAACAGGGGGCTTCCCACGAGCAGTACTTC. Its protein product is CASSLQQGASHEQYF. Using reference TRBV7-6 and TRBJ2-7 for the parts outside the CDR3, the full variable domain is GAGVSQSPRYKVTKRGQDVALRCDPISGHVSLYWYRQALGQGPEFLTYFNYEAQQDKSGLPNDRFSAERPEGSISTLTIQRTEQRDSAMYRCASSLQQGASHEQYFGPGTRLTVT.